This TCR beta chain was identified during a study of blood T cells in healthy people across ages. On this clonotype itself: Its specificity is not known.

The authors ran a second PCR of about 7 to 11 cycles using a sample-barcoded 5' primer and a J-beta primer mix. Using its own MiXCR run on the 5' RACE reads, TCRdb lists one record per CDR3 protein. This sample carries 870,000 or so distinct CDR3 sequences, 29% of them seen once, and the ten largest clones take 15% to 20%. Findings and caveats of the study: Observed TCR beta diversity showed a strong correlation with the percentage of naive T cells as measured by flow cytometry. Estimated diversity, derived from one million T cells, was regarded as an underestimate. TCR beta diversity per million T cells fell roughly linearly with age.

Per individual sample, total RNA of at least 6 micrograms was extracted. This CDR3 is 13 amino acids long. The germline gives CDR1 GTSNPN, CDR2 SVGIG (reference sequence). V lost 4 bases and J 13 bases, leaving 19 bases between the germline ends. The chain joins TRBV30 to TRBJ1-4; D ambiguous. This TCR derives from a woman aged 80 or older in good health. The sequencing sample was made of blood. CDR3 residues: CAWTKGLRMGLFF. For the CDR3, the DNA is TGTGCCTGGACCAAAGGACTCCGTATGGGACTGTTTTTT.